These T cell receptor beta chains were read from a single sample in a study of shared clonotypes between healthy human individuals. TCRdb's copy holds only in-frame clones and misses some; the assay was immunoSEQ multiplex PCR. The sample lists roughly 2.6 million clones, roughly nine tenths occurring once. The sample comprised naive CD4+ T cells sorted from blood. These receptors came from a man younger than 30 in good health. Both conserved end residues are part of each CDR3. The order of the fields is D gene, clone size, V gene, J gene, CDR3 DNA, CDR3 protein. D genes are given only for firm matches. Clone size is not always given. Where it is, it says once, few, many or a class for expanded clones.

TRBD1	NA	TRBV2	TRBJ1-1	TGTGCCAGCAGTTGGGACAGTCTTATGAACACTGAAGCTTTCTTT	CASSWDSLMNTEAFF
NA	NA	TRBV19	TRBJ2-3	TGTGCCAGTAGTCTCAGGAACACAGATACGCAGTATTTT	CASSLRNTDTQYF
NA	NA	TRBV4-2	TRBJ2-5	TGTGCCAGCAGCCAAGATAGACAGTCGGAGACCCAGTACTTC	CASSQDRQSETQYF
NA	NA	TRBV10-3	TRBJ1-5	TGTGCCATCACCGGCAGGGAAGATCAGCCCCAGCATTTT	CAITGREDQPQHF
NA	NA	TRBV18	TRBJ2-3	TGTGCCAGCTCACTCCCCTTAGATACGCAGTATTTT	CASSLPLDTQYF
TRBD2	NA	TRBV4-1	TRBJ2-1	TGCGCCAGCAGCCAGGGGGGACTAGCGGCCTACAATGAGCAGTTCTTC	CASSQGGLAAYNEQFF
TRBD2	NA	TRBV4-3	TRBJ2-3	TGCGCCAGCAGTCTCGAAAGCGGGAAGTCGGATACGCAGTATTTT	CASSLESGKSDTQYF
TRBD2	NA	TRBV5-4	TRBJ2-3	TGTGCCAGCAGCCCTAGCGGGGGGGGCACAGATACGCAGTATTTT	CASSPSGGGTDTQYF
NA	NA	TRBV14	TRBJ1-2	TGTGCCAGCAGCCAAGATAGAAGTGTCGGCTATGGCTACACCTTC	CASSQDRSVGYGYTF
TRBD2	NA	TRBV5-4	TRBJ2-5	TGTGCCAGCAGCTCCCTTATCGGGCTAGCGGTAGAGACCCAGTACTTC	CASSSLIGLAVETQYF
NA	NA	TRBV6-5	TRBJ1-2	TGTGCCAGCAGTTACGGGGGTGGCTACACCTTC	CASSYGGGYTF
NA	NA	TRBV19	TRBJ1-2	TGTGCCAGTAGTGTTTATGGACCCGGGACTTCCTATGGCTACACCTTC	CASSVYGPGTSYGYTF
TRBD2	NA	TRBV2	TRBJ2-1	TGTGCCAGCACCGTAGCGGGGGGGCAGAACGGTGAGCAGTTCTTC	CASTVAGGQNGEQFF
TRBD1	NA	TRBV5-1	TRBJ2-1	TGCGCCAGCAGCGAGGGACAGGGATCCTACAATGAGCAGTTCTTC	CASSEGQGSYNEQFF
NA	NA	TRBV7-2	TRBJ2-7	TGTGCCAGCAGCTTAGTTCACGGCTCCTACGAGCAGTACTTC	CASSLVHGSYEQYF
TRBD2	NA	TRBV7-2	TRBJ2-3	TGTGCCAGCAGCACCCAAGGGCTAGCGGGAACAGATACGCAGTATTTT	CASSTQGLAGTDTQYF
NA	once	TRBV15	TRBJ1-4	TGTGCCACCAGCAGAGAGTGGGACGTAGATGAAAAACTGTTTTTT	CATSREWDVDEKLFF
TRBD2	few	TRBV5-1	TRBJ2-7	TGCGCCAGCAGCTTGGCCCTAGCGGGGAGCTCCTACGAGCAGTACTTC	CASSLALAGSSYEQYF
NA	NA	TRBV5-1	TRBJ1-1	TGCGCCTCCGGGGCCAGAGAAAACACTGAAGCTTTCTTT	CASGARENTEAFF
NA	few	TRBV10-1	TRBJ1-5	TGCGCCAGCAGTGAGGTTTTGAGGGGCGGACAGCCCCAGCATTTT	CASSEVLRGGQPQHF
NA	NA	TRBV6-5	TRBJ2-2	TGTGCCAGCAACGGGGGGAACACCGGGGAGCTGTTTTTT	CASNGGNTGELFF
TRBD1	NA	TRBV7-2	TRBJ2-7	TGTGCCAGCAGCTTCCGGGACAGGGGGCTCGAGCAGTACTTC	CASSFRDRGLEQYF
NA	NA	TRBV7-9	TRBJ2-3	TGTGCCAGCAGCTTCCCCCAGACTAGCACAGATACGCAGTATTTT	CASSFPQTSTDTQYF
TRBD1	NA	TRBV30	TRBJ2-7	TGTGCCTGGAGTCCCTCGGACAGGGGACAAACAGAGCAGTACTTC	CAWSPSDRGQTEQYF
TRBD1	NA	TRBV5-1	TRBJ1-1	TGCGCCAGCAGCCCCGGGACAGGGGGGAACACTGAAGCTTTCTTT	CASSPGTGGNTEAFF
TRBD2	NA	TRBV10-1	TRBJ2-3	TGCGCCAGCAGTGAGGGACTAGTTCCAGATACGCAGTATTTT	CASSEGLVPDTQYF
NA	NA	TRBV29-1	TRBJ2-3	TGCAGCGTGGCAGTCGCGACTTTT	CSVAVATF
NA	once	TRBV6-1	TRBJ1-5	TGTGCCAGCGGGACCACCCCATATAGCAATCAGCCCCAGCATTTT	CASGTTPYSNQPQHF
NA	NA	TRBV6-6	TRBJ1-4	TGTGCCAGCAGTTACTCGGCGGCCCACGATGAAAAACTGTTTTTT	CASSYSAAHDEKLFF
TRBD2	NA	TRBV6-6	TRBJ2-7	TGTGCCAGCCCCCGGGGTGGGAGGGCCGAGTACGAGCAGTACTTC	CASPRGGRAEYEQYF
NA	NA	TRBV29-1	TRBJ2-3	TGCAGCGTTGGAGGGACAAGTAGCACAGATACGCAGTATTTT	CSVGGTSSTDTQYF
NA	NA	TRBV5-1	TRBJ2-2	TGCGCCAGCAGCTTGGGGGCGAGTGCGAACACCGGGGAGCTGTTTTTT	CASSLGASANTGELFF
TRBD1	NA	TRBV18	TRBJ1-4	TGTGCCAGCTCATCCGGGACAGGGAGAAGTCTGTTTTTT	CASSSGTGRSLFF